This T cell receptor (beta chain) was profiled in a study of T cell responses to AZD1222 COVID-19 vaccine. This clone was found once. Its antigen is still unknown. Findings and caveats of the study: Females outnumbered males among donors, who were mostly white British; clonal diversity was possibly underestimated. Breadth and depth of Spike-specific TCRs rose after two AZD1222 doses. Repertoire sampling happened only post peak T cell response. Seropositive status at baseline applied to only 6 or 7 AZD1222 recipients.

This table comes from immunoSEQ multiplex PCR, and its TCRdb copy is limited to in-frame clones, with some not included. Seen here are 75,000 to 95,000 clones, less than 85% observed once, and the top ten hold about 4.6%. The CDR3 runs 11 residues. Trimming took off 3 bases at V and 6 bases at J, with 3 bases between the two ends. The germline V gene encodes CDR1 LNHDA and CDR2 SQIVND (reference sequence). The V call is TRBV19, the J call TRBJ2-1; D uncertain. This specimen was peripheral blood, taken 28 days after the second AZD1222 dose. The clonotype originates from an adult who received the AZD1222 COVID-19 vaccine. In nucleotides, the CDR3 is TGTGCCAGTAGTATTGTCAATGAGCAGTTCTTC. Residues: CASSIVNEQFF.